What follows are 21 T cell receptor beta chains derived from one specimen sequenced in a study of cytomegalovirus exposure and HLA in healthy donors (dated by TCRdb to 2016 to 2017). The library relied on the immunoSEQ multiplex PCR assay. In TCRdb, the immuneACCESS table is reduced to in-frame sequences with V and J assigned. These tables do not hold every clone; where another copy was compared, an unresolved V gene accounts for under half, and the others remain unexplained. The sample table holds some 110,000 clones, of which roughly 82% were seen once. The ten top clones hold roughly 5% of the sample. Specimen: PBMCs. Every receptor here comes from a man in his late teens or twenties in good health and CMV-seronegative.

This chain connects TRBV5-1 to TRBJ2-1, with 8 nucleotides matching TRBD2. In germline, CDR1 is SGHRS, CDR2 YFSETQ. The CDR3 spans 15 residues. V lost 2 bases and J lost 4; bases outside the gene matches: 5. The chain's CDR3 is CASSLTSGPYNEQFF. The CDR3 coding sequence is TGCGCCAGCAGCTTAACTAGCGGTCCGTACAATGAGCAGTTCTTC.

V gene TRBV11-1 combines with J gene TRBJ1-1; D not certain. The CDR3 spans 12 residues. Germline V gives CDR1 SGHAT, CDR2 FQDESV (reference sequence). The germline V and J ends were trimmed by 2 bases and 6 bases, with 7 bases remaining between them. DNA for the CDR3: TGTGCCAGCAGCTTATTCCTATCTGAAGCTTTCTTT. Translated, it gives CASSLFLSEAFF.

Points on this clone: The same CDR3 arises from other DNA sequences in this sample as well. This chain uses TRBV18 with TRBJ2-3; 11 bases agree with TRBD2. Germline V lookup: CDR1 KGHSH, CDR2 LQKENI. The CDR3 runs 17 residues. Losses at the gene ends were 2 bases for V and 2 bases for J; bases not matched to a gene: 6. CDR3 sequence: CASSPGIAGGLTDTQYF. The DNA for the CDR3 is TGTGCCAGCTCACCAGGAATAGCGGGGGGGCTCACAGATACGCAGTATTTT.

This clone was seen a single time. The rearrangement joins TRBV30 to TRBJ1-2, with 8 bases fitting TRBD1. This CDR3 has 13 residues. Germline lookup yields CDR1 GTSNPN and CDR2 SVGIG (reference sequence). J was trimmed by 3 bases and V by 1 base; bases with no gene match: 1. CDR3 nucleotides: TGTGCCTGGAGTGCAGGGGGCGACTATGGCTACACCTTC. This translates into CAWSAGGDYGYTF.

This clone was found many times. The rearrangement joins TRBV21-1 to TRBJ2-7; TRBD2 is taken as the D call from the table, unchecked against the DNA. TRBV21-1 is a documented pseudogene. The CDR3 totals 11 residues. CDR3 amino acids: CASSKGGEQYF. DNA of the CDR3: TGTGCCAGCAGCAAAGGAGGCGAGCAGTACTTC.

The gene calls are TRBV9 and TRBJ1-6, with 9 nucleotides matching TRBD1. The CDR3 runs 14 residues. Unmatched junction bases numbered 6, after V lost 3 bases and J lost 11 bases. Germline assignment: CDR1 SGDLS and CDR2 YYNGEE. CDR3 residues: CASSAGQGFAPLHF. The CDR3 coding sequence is TGTGCCAGCAGCGCCGGACAGGGGTTCGCACCCCTCCACTTT.

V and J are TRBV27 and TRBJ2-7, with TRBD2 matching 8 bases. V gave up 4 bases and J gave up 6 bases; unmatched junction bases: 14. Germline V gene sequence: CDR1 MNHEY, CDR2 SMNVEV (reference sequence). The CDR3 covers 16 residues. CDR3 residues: CASSSYGGAGVVEQYF. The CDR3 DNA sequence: TGTGCCAGCAGTTCCTATGGGGGAGCGGGAGTAGTCGAGCAGTACTTC.

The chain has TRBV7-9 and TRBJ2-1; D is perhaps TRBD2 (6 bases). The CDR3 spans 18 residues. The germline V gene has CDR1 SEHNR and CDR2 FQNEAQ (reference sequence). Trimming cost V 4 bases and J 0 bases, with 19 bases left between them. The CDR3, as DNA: TGTGCCAGCAGCTCCCCCACTGGGGGGAGAAGCTCCTACAATGAGCAGTTCTTC. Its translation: CASSSPTGGRSSYNEQFF.

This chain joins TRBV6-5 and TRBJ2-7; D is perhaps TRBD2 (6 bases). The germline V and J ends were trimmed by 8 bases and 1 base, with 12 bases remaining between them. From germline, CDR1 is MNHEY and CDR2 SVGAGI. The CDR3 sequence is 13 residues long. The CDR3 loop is CASWGGGSYEQYF. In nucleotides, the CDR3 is TGTGCCAGCTGGGGAGGCGGATCCTACGAGCAGTACTTC.

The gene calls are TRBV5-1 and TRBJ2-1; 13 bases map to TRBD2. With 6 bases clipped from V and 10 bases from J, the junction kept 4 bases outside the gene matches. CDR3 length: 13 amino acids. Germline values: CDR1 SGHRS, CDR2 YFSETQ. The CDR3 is CASTPGLAGEQFF. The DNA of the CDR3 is TGCGCCAGCACGCCGGGACTAGCGGGGGAGCAGTTCTTC.

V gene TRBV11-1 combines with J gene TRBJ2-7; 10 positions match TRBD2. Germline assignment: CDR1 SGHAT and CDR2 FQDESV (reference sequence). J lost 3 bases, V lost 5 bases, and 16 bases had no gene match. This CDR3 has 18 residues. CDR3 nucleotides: TGTGCCAGCAGCCGTCGACTAGCGGGTGCCCTCTCCCTCTACGAGCAGTACTTC. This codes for CASSRRLAGALSLYEQYF. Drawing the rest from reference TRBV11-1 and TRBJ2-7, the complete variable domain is EAEVAQSPRYKITEKSQAVAFWCDPISGHATLYWYRQILGQGPELLVQFQDESVVDDSQLPKDRFSAERLKGVDSTLKIQPAELGDSAMYLCASSRRLAGALSLYEQYFGPGTRLTVT.

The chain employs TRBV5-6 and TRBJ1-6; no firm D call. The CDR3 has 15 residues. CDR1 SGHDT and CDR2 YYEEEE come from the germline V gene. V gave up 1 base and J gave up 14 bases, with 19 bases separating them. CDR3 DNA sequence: TGTGCCAGCAGCTTGTCGCCCAGCGGTGTCCAAGCCCTCCACTTT. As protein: CASSLSPSGVQALHF.

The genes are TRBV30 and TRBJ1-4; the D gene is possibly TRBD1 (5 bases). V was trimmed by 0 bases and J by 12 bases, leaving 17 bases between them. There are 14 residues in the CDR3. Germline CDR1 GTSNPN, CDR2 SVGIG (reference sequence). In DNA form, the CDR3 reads TGTGCCTGGAGTGTGGGGCACCACCAAGGGGAACTGTTTTTT. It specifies CAWSVGHHQGELFF. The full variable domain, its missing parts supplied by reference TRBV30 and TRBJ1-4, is SQTIHQWPATLVQPVGSPLSLECTVEGTSNPNLYWYRQAAGRGLQLLFYSVGIGQISSEVPQNLSASRPQDRQFILSSKKLLLSDSGFYLCAWSVGHHQGELFFGSGTQLSVL.

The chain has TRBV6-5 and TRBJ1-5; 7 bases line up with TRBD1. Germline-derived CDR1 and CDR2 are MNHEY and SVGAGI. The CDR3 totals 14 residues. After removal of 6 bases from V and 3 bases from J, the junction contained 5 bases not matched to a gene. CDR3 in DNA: TGTGCCAGCAGCCAGGACAGGTTCAATCAGCCCCAGCATTTT. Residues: CASSQDRFNQPQHF.

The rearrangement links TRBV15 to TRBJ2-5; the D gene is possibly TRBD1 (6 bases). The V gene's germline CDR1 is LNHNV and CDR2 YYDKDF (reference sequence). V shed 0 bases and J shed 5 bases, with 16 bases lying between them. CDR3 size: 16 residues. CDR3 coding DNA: TGTGCCACCAGCAGAGATTTAGGGGGTAGGTCGGAGACCCAGTACTTC. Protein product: CATSRDLGGRSETQYF.

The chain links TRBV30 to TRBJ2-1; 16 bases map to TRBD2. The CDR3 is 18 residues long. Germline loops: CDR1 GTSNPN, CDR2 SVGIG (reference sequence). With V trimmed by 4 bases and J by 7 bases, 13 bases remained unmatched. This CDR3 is CAWTRGGLAGGRWNEQFF. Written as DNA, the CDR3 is TGTGCCTGGACCCGAGGGGGACTAGCGGGAGGGCGGTGGAATGAGCAGTTCTTC.

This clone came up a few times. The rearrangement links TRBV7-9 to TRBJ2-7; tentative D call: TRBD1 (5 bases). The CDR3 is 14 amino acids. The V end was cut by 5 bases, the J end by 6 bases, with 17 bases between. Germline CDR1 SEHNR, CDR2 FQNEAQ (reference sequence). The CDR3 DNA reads TGTGCCAGCAGCCATCGGACACTCGGCCCCGAGCAGTACTTC. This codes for CASSHRTLGPEQYF.

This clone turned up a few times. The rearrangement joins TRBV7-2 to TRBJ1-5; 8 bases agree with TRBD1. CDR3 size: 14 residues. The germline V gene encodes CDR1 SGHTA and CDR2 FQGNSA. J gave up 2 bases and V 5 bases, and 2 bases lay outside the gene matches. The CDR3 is CASSPTGGNQPQHF. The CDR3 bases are TGTGCCAGCAGCCCGACAGGGGGCAATCAGCCCCAGCATTTT.

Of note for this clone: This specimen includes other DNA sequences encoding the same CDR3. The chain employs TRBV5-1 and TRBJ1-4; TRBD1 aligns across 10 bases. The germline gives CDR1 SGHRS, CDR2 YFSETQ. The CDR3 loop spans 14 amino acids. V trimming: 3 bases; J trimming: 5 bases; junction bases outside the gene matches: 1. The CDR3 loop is CASSSGQGNEKLFF. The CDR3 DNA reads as TGCGCCAGCAGCTCGGGACAGGGGAATGAAAAACTGTTTTTT.

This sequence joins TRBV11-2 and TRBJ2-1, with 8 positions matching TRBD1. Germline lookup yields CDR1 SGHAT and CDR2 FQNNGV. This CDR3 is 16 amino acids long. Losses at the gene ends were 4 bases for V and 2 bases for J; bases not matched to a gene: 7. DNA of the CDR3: TGTGCCAGCAGCTACGGTACGACAGGGGCCTACAATGAGCAGTTCTTC. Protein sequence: CASSYGTTGAYNEQFF.

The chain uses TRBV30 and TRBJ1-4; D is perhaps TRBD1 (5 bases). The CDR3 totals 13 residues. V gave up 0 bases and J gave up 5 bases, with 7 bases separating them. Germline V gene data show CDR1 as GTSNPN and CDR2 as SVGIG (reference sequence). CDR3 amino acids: CAWSVQENEKLFF. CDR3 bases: TGTGCCTGGAGTGTACAGGAGAATGAAAAACTGTTTTTT.